What follows are 5 T cell receptor beta chains derived from one specimen sequenced in a study of OX40 agonist ivuxolimab in advanced cancers. Method: immunoSEQ multiplex PCR; TCRdb's copy keeps in-frame clones and lacks some. Among some 150,000 clones listed, approximately 94% were seen once. This specimen consisted of CD4+ or CD8+ T cells sorted from blood, obtained in a trial of the OX40 agonist ivuxolimab. The receptors come from an adult with an advanced solid tumor such as melanoma, head and neck, liver or kidney cancer.

The sample holds one count of this clone. This chain links TRBV5-1 with TRBJ2-1; 11 bases map to TRBD1. In germline, CDR1 is SGHRS, CDR2 YFSETQ. V trimming: 4 bases; J trimming: 7 bases; junction bases outside the gene matches: 7. This CDR3 contains 15 residues. The CDR3 region has the DNA TGCGCCAGCAGCGACCGGACAGGGGGCAGTAATGAGCAGTTCTTC. Its protein is CASSDRTGGSNEQFF.

The CDR3 reads CASSATGRDQPQHF. In nucleotides, the CDR3 is TGTGCCAGCAGCGCGACAGGGAGGGATCAGCCCCAGCATTTT. V usage is TRBV9 and J usage is TRBJ1-5; TRBD1 matches 7 bases. Trimming removed 3 bases from V and 5 bases from J; junction bases left unmatched: 5. This CDR3 spans 14 amino acids. Germline V gives CDR1 SGDLS, CDR2 YYNGEE.

The genes are TRBV10-1 and TRBJ2-1, with 7 bases that match TRBD2. The CDR3 has 14 residues. Germline V gives CDR1 WNHNN, CDR2 SYGVQD (reference sequence). Germline trimming cut 2 bases from V and 4 bases from J; bases unmatched to any gene: 2. CDR3 sequence: CASSEGGLYNEQFF. Here the CDR3 DNA reads TGCGCCAGCAGTGAGGGGGGACTATACAATGAGCAGTTCTTC.

The chain links TRBV5-1 to TRBJ1-2, with D possibly matching TRBD1 (5 bases). Deletions cut 4 bases from V and 8 bases from J, with 18 bases between. From germline, CDR1 is SGHRS and CDR2 YFSETQ. The CDR3 has 14 residues. The CDR3 protein is CASSLGTTLDGYTF. The CDR3 bases are TGCGCCAGCAGCCTCGGGACGACCCTGGACGGCTACACCTTC.

The chain carries TRBV14 and TRBJ2-5; 7 bases agree with TRBD1. The CDR3 length is 15 residues. The germline V gene encodes CDR1 SGHDN and CDR2 FVKESK. Trimming took 4 bases from V and 2 from J; bases not matched to a gene: 7. The CDR3 DNA follows: TGTGCCAGCAGCCCGAGGGGGCGGAAGCAAGAGACCCAGTACTTC. This sequence encodes CASSPRGRKQETQYF.